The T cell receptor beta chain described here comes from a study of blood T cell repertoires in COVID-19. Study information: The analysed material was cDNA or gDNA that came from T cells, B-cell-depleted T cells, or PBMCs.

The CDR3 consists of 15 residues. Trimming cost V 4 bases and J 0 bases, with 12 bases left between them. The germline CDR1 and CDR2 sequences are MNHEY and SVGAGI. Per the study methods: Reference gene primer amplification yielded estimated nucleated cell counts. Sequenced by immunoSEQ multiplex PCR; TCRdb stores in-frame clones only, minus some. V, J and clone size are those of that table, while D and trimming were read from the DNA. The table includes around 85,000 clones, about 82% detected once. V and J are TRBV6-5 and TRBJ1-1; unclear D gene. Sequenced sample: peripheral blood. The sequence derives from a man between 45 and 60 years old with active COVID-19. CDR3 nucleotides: TGTGCCAGCAGTTCCCCCGGGGAACTGAACACTGAAGCTTTCTTT. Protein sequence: CASSSPGELNTEAFF.